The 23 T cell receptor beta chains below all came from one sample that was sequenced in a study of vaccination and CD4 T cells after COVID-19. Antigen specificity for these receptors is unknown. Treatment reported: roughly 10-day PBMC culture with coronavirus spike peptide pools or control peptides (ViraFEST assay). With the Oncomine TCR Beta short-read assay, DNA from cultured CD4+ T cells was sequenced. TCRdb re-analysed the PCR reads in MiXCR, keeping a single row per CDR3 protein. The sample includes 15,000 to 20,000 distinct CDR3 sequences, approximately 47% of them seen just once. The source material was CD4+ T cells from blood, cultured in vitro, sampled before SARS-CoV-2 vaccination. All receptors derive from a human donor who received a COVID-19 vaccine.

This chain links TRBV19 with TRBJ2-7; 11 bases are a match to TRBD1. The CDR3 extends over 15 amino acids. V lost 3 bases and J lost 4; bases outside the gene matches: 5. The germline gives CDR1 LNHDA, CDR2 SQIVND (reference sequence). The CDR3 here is CASSMQGDRGYEQYF. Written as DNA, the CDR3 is TGTGCCAGTAGTATGCAGGGGGACAGGGGGTACGAGCAGTACTTC.

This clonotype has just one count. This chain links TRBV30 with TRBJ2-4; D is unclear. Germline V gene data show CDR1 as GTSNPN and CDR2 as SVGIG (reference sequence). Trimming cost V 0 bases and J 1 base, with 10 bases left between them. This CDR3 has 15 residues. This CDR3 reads CAWSVPRQAKNIQYF. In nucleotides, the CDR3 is TGTGCCTGGAGTGTTCCACGCCAGGCCAAAAACATTCAGTACTTC.

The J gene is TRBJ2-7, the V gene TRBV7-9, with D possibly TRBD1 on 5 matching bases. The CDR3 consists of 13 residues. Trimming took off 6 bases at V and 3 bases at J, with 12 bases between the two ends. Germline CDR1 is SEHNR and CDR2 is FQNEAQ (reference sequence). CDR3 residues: CASRKGYGYEQYF. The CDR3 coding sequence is TGTGCCAGCAGGAAGGGGTACGGCTACGAGCAGTACTTC.

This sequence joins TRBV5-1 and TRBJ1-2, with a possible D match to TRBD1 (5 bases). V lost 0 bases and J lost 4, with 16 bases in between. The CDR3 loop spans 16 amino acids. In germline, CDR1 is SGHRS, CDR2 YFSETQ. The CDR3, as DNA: TGCGCCAGCAGCTTGGTTAGTTCGGGGGTCGGCTATGGCTACACCTTC. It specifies CASSLVSSGVGYGYTF.

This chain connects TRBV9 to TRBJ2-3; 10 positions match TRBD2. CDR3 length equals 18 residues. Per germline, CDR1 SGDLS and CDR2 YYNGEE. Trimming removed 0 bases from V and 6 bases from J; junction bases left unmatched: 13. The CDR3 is CASSVATRWTSGPDTQYF. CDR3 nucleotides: TGTGCCAGCAGCGTAGCTACTAGGTGGACTAGCGGCCCGGATACGCAGTATTTT.

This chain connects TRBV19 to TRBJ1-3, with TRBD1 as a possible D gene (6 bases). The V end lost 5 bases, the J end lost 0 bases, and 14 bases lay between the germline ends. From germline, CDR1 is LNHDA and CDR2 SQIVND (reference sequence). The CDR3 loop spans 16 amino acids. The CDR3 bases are TGTGCCAGTAGTCCTAGGGGGGGATCCTCTGGAAACACCATATATTTT. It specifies CASSPRGGSSGNTIYF.

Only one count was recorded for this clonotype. The CDR3 here is CASSDTGTGVYEQYF. The CDR3 coding sequence is TGTGCCAGCAGCGATACCGGGACAGGGGTTTACGAGCAGTACTTC. The gene calls are TRBV12-3 or TRBV12-4 and TRBJ2-7; 10 bases agree with TRBD1. This CDR3 is 15 amino acids long. V dropped 6 bases and J dropped 4; count of bases not matched to a gene: 9.

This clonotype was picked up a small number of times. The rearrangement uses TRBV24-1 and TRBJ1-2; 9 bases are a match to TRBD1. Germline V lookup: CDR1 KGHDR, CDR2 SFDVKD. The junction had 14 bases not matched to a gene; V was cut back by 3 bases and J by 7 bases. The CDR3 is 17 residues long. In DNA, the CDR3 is TGTGCCACCAGTGATCCGGGACAGGGCATGATAACTAGTGGCTACACCTTC. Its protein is CATSDPGQGMITSGYTF.

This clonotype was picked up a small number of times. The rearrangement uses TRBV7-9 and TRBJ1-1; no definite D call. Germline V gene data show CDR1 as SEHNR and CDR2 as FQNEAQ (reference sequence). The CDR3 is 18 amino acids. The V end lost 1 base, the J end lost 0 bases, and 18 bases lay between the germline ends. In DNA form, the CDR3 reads TGTGCCAGCAGCTTAGTCCCCCCGGCAGAGCACATGAACACTGAAGCTTTCTTT. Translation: CASSLVPPAEHMNTEAFF.

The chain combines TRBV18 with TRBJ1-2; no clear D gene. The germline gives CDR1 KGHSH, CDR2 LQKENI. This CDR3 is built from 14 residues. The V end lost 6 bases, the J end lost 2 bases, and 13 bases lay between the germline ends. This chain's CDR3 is CASSTTEGNYGYTF. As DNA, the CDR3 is TGTGCCAGCTCGACGACGGAAGGAAACTATGGCTACACCTTC.

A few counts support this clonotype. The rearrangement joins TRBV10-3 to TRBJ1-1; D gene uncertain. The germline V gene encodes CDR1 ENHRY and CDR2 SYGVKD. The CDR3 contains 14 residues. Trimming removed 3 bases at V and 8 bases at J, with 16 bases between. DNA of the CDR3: TGTGCCATCAGTGATCAAGGGTATGGAGAAGAAGCTTTCTTT. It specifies CAISDQGYGEEAFF.

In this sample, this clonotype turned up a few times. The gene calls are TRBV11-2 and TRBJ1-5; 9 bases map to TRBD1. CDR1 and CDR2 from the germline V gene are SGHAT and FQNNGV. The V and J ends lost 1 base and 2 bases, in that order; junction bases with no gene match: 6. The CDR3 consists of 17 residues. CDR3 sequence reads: CASSLGTGDSGNQPQHF. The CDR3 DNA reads TGTGCCAGCAGCTTAGGGACAGGGGATTCGGGCAATCAGCCCCAGCATTTT.

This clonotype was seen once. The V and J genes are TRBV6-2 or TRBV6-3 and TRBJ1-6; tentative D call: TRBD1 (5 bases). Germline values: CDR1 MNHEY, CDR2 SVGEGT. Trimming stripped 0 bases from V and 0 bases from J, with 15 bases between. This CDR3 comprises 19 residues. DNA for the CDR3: TGTGCCAGCAGTTACTCTCTGGGGCAGCAAAGCTCCTATAATTCACCCCTCCACTTT. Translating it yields CASSYSLGQQSSYNSPLHF.

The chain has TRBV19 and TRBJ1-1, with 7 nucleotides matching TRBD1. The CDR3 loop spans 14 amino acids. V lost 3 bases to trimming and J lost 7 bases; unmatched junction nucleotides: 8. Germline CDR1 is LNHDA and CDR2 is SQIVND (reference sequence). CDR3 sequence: CASSITRQGGEAFF. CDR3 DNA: TGTGCCAGTAGTATCACGAGACAGGGCGGTGAAGCTTTCTTT.

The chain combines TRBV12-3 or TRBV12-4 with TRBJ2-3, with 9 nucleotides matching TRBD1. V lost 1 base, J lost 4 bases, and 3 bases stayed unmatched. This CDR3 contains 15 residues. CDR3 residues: CASSLGDRGADTQYF. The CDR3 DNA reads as TGTGCCAGCAGTTTAGGCGACAGGGGGGCAGATACGCAGTATTTT.

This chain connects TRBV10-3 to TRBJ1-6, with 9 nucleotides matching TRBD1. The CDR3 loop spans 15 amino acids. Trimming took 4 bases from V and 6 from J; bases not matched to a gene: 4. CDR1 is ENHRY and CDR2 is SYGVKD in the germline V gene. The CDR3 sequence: CAISGSDRGNSPLHF. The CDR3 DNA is TGTGCCATCAGTGGTTCGGACAGGGGTAATTCACCCCTCCACTTT.

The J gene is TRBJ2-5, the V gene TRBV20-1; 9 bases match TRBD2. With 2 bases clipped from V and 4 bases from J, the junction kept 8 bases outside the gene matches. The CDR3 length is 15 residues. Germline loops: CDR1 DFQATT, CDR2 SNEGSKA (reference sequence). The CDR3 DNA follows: TGCAGTGCTAGACCGGGGCGGGGGGGTGGAGAGACCCAGTACTTC. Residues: CSARPGRGGGETQYF.

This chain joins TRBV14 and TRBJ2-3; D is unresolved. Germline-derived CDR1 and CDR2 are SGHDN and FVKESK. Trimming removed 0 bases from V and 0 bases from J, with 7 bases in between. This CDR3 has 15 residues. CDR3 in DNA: TGTGCCAGCAGCCAAGACCTGGGGAGCACAGATACGCAGTATTTT. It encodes CASSQDLGSTDTQYF.

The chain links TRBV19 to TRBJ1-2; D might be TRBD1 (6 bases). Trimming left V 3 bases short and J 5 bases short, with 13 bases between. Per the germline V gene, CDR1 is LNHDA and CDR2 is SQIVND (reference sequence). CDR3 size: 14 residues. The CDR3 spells CASSMDSSGYGYTF. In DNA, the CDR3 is TGTGCCAGTAGTATGGACAGTTCGGGGTATGGCTACACCTTC. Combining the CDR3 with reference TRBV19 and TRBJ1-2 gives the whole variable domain DGGITQSPKYLFRKEGQNVTLSCEQNLNHDAMYWYRQDPGQGLRLIYYSQIVNDFQKGDIAEGYSVSREKKESFPLTVTSAQKNPTAFYLCASSMDSSGYGYTFGSGTRLTVV.

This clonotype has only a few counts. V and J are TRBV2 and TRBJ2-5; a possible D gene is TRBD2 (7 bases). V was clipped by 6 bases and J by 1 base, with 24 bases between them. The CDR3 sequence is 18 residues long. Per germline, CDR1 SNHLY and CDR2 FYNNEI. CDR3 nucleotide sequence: TGTGCCAGCAGCCCGAAGAGGGGGAGGGGGGGAGCCCAAGAGACCCAGTACTTC. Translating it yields CASSPKRGRGGAQETQYF. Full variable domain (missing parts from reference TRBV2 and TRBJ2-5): EPEVTQTPSHQVTQMGQEVILRCVPISNHLYFYWYRQILGQKVEFLVSFYNNEISEKSEIFDDQFSVERPDGSNFTLKIRSTKLEDSAMYFCASSPKRGRGGAQETQYFGPGTRLLVL.

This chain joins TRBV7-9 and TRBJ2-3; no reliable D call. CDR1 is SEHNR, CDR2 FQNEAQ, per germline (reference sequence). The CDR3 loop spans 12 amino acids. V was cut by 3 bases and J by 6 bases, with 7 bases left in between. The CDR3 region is CASSFSWDTQYF. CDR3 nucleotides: TGTGCCAGCAGCTTTTCTTGGGATACGCAGTATTTT.

The chain's CDR3 is CAWTSPGGPNTEAFF. The DNA for the CDR3 is TGTGCCTGGACCTCCCCGGGGGGGCCGAACACTGAAGCTTTCTTT. This sequence joins TRBV30 and TRBJ1-1, with TRBD1 as a possible D gene (6 bases). V was shortened by 4 bases and J by 1 base, with 16 bases between the two germline ends. There are 15 residues in the CDR3. CDR1 GTSNPN and CDR2 SVGIG come from the germline V gene (reference sequence).

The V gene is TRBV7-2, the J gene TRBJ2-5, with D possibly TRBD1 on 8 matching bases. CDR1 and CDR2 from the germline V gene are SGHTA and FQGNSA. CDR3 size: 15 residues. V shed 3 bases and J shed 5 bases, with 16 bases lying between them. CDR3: CASSLLTGEGETQYF. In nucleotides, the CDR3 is TGTGCCAGCAGCTTGCTGACAGGGGAGGGGGAGACCCAGTACTTC.